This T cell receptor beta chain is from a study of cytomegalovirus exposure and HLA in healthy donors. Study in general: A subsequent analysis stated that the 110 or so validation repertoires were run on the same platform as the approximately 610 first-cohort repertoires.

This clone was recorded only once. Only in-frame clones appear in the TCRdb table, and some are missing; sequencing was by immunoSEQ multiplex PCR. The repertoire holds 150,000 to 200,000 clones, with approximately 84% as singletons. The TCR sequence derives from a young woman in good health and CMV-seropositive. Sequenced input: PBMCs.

The chain's CDR3 is CASSYSQGDYGYTF. In DNA form, the CDR3 reads TGTGCCAGCAGTTACTCACAGGGAGACTATGGCTACACCTTC. V and J are TRBV6-5 and TRBJ1-2; maybe TRBD1 (6 bases). V lost 0 bases to trimming and J lost 3 bases, with 8 bases between them. From germline, CDR1 is MNHEY and CDR2 SVGAGI. The CDR3 is 14 residues long.